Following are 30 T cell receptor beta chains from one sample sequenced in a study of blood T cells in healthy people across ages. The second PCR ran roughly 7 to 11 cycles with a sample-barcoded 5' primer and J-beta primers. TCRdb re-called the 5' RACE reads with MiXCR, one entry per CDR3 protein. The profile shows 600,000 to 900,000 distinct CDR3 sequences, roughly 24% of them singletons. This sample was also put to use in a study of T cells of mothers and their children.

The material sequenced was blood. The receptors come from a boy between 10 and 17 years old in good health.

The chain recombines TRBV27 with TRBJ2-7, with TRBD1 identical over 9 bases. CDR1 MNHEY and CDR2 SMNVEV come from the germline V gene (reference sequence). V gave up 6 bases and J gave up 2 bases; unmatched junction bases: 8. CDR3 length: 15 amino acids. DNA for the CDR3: TGTGCCAGCAGCATTAGAGGACAGGGGACCTACGAGCAGTACTTC. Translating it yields CASSIRGQGTYEQYF.

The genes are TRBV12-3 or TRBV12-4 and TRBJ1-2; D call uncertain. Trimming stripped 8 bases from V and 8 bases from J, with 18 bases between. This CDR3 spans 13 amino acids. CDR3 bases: TGTGCCAGCTCCGGAATGGGTTTGAACGGCTACACCTTC. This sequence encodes CASSGMGLNGYTF.

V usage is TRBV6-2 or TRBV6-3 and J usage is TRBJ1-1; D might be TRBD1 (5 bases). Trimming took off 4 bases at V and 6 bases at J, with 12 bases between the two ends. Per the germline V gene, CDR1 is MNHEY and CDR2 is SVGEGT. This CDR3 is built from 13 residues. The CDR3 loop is CASSWRGGAEAFF. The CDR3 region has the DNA TGTGCCAGCAGTTGGCGGGGAGGGGCTGAAGCTTTCTTT.

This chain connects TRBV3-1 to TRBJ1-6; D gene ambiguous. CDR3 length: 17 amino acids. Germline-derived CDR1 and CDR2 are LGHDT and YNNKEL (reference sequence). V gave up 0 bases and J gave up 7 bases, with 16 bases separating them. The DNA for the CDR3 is TGTGCCAGCAGCCAAGAACCAGGACGGGGAACCAATTCACCCCTCCACTTT. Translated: CASSQEPGRGTNSPLHF. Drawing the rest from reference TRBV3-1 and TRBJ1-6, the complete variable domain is DTAVSQTPKYLVTQMGNDKSIKCEQNLGHDTMYWYKQDSKKFLKIMFSYNNKELIINETVPNRFSPKSPDKAHLNLHINSLELGDSAVYFCASSQEPGRGTNSPLHFGNGTRLTVT.

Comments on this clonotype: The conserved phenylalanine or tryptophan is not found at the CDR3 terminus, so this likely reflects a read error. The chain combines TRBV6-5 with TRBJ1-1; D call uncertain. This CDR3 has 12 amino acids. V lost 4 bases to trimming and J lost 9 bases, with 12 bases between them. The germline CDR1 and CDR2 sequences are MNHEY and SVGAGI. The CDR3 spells CASSFGRTKAFL. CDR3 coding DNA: TGTGCCAGCAGTTTCGGTCGGACTAAAGCTTTCCTT.

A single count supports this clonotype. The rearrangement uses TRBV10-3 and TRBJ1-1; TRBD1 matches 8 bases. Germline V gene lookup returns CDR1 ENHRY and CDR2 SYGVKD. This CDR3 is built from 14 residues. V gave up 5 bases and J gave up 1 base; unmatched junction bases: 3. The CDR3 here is CAISRQGRNTEAFF. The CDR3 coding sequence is TGTGCCATCAGTAGACAGGGGAGGAACACTGAAGCTTTCTTT.

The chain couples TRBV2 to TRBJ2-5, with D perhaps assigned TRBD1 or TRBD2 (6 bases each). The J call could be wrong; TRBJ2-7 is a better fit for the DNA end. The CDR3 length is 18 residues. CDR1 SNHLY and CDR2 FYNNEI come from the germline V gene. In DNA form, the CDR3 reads TGTGCCAGCAGTGTAGCGGAGACAGGTTACATCAGATCCTACGAGCAGTACTTC. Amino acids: CASSVAETGYIRSYEQYF.

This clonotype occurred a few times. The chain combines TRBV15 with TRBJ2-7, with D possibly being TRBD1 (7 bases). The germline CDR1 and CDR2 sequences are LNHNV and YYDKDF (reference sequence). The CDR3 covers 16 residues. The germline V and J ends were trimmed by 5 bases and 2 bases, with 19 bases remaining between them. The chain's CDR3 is CATSPGGTVVAYEQYF. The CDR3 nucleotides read TGTGCCACCAGCCCAGGGGGGACCGTGGTCGCCTACGAGCAGTACTTC.

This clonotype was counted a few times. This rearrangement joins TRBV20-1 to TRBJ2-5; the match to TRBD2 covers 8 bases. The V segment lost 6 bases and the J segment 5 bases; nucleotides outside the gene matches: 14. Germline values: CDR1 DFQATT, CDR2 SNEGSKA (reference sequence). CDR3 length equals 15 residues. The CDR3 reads CSALSPSGGFETQYF. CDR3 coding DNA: TGCAGTGCCCTGTCGCCGAGCGGGGGTTTTGAGACCCAGTACTTC.

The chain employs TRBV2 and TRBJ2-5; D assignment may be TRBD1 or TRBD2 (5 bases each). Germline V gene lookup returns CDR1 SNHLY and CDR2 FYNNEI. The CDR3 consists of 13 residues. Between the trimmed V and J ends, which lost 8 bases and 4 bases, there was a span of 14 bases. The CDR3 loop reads CASLRDQGETQYF. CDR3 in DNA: TGTGCCAGCCTCCGGGACCAAGGAGAGACCCAGTACTTC.

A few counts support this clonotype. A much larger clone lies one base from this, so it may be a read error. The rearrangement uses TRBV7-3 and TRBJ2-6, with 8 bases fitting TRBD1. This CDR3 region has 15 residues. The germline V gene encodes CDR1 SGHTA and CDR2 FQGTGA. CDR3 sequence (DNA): TGTGCCAGCAGCAGGACAGGGCCTGGGACCAACGTCCTGACTTTC. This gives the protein CASSRTGPGTNVLTF.

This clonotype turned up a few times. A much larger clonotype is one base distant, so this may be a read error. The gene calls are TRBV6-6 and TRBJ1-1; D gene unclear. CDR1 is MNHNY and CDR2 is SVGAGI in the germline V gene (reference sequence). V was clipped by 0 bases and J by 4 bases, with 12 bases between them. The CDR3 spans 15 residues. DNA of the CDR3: TGTGCCAGCAGTTACTCCTCGGCCCAGAGCACTGAAGCTTTCTTT. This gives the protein CASSYSSAQSTEAFF.

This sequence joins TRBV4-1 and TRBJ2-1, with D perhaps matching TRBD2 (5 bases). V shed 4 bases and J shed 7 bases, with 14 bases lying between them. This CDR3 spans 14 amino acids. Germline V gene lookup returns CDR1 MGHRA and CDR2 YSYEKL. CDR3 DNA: TGCGCCAGCAGCCTCCCCTCCGGCGGGAATGAGCAGTTCTTC. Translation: CASSLPSGGNEQFF.

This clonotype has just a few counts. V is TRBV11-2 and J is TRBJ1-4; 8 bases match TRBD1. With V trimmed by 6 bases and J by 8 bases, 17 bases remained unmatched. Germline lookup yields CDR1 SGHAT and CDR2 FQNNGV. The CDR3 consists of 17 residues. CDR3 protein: CASRKVGRGPAREKLFF. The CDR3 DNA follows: TGTGCCAGCAGGAAAGTTGGCAGGGGGCCAGCGAGAGAAAAACTGTTTTTT.

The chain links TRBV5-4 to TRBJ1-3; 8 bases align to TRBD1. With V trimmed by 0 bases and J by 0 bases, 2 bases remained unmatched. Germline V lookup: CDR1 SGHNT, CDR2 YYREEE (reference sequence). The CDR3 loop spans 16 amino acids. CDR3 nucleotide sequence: TGTGCCAGCAGCTTGGGACAGGGGACCTCTGGAAACACCATATATTTT. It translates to CASSLGQGTSGNTIYF.

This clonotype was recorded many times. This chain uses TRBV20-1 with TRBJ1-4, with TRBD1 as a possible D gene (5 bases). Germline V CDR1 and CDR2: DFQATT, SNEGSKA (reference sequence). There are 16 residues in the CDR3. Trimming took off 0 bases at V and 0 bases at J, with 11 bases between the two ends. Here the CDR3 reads CSARDRQLATNEKLFF. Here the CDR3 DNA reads TGCAGTGCTAGAGATCGACAGCTTGCAACTAATGAAAAACTGTTTTTT.

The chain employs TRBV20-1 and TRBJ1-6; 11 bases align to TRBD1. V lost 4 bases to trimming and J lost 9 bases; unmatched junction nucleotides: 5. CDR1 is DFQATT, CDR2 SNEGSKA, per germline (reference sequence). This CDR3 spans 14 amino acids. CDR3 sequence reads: CSATGQGGSSPLHF. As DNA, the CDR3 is TGCAGTGCTACGGGACAGGGGGGAAGTTCACCCCTCCACTTT.

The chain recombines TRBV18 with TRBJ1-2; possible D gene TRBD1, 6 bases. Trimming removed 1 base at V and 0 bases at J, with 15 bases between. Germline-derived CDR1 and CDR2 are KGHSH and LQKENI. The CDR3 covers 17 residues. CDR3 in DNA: TGTGCCAGCTCACCACGGGGGCAGCTTAGAACTAACTATGGCTACACCTTC. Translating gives CASSPRGQLRTNYGYTF. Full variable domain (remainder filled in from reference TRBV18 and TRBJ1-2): NAGVMQNPRHLVRRRGQEARLRCSPMKGHSHVYWYRQLPEEGLKFMVYLQKENIIDESGMPKERFSAEFPKEGPSILRIQQVVRGDSAAYFCASSPRGQLRTNYGYTFGSGTRLTVV.

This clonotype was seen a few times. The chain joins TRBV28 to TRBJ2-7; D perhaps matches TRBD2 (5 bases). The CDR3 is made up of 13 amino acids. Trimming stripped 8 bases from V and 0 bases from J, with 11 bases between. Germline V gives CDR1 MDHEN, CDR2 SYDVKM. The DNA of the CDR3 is TGTGCCAGCGGCATAGGGAGCTCCTACGAGCAGTACTTC. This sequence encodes CASGIGSSYEQYF.

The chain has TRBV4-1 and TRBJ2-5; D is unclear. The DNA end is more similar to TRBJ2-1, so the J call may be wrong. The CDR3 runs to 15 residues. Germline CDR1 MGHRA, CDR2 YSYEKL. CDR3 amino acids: CASSQERNYDNEQFF. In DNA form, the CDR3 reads TGCGCCAGCAGCCAAGAAAGGAATTACGACAATGAGCAGTTCTTC.

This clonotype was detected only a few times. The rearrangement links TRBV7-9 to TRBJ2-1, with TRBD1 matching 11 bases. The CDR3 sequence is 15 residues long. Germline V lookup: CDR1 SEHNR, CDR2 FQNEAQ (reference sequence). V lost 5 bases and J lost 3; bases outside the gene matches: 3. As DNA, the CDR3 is TGTGCCAGCAGCATGGGACAGGGGGTCTACAATGAGCAGTTCTTC. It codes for CASSMGQGVYNEQFF.

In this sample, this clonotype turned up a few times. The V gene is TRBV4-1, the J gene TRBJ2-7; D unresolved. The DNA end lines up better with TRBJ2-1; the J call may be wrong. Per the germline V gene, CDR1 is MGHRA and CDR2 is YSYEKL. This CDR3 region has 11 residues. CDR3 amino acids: CASSQENEQFF. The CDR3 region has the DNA TGCGCCAGCAGCCAAGAAAATGAGCAGTTCTTC.

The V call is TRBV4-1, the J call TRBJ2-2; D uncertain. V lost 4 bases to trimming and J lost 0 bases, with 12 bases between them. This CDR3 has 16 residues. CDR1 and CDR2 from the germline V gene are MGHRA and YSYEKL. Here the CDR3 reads CASSPLGLANTGELFF. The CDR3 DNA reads TGCGCCAGCAGCCCCCTCGGCCTAGCGAACACCGGGGAGCTGTTTTTT.

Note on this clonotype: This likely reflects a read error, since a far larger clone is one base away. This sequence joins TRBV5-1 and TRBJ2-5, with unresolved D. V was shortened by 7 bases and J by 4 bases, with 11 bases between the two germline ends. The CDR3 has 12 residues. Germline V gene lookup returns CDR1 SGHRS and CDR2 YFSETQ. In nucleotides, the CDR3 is TGCGCCAGCCGTTATTCCAGAGAGACCCAGTACTTC. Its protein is CASRYSRETQYF. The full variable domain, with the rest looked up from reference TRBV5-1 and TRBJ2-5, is KAGVTQTPRYLIKTRGQQVTLSCSPISGHRSVSWYQQTPGQGLQFLFEYFSETQRNKGNFPGRFSGRQFSNSRSEMNVSTLELGDSALYLCASRYSRETQYFGPGTRLLVL.

The CDR3: CSAPREIDEQYF. As DNA, the CDR3 is TGCAGTGCTCCCAGGGAAATCGACGAGCAGTACTTC. The rearrangement joins TRBV20-1 to TRBJ2-7; maybe TRBD1 (5 bases). V shed 5 bases and J shed 5 bases, with 13 bases lying between them. Germline V gene lookup returns CDR1 DFQATT and CDR2 SNEGSKA (reference sequence). The CDR3 length is 12 residues.

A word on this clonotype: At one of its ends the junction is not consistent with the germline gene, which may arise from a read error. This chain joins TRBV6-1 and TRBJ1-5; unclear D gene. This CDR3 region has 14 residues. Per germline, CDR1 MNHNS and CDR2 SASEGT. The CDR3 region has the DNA TGTACCAGCACCTCTTTGACGGGTAATCAGCCCCAGCATTTT. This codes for CTSTSLTGNQPQHF.

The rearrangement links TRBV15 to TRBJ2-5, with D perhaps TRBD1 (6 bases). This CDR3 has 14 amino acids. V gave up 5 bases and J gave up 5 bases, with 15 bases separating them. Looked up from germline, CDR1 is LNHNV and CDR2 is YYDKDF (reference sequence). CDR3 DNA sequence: TGTGCCACCAGCGCGACAGGATTAGGCGAGACCCAGTACTTC. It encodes CATSATGLGETQYF.

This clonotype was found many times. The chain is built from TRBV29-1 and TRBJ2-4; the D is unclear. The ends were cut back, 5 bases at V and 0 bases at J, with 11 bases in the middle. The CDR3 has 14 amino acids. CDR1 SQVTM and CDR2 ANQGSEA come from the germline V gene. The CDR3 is CSVRAELAKNIQYF. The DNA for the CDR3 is TGCAGCGTTAGGGCAGAACTAGCCAAAAACATTCAGTACTTC. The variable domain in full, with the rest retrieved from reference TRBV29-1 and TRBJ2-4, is SAVISQKPSRDICQRGTSLTIQCQVDSQVTMMFWYRQQPGQSLTLIATANQGSEATYESGFVIDKFPISRPNLTFSTLTVSNMSPEDSSIYLCSVRAELAKNIQYFGAGTRLSVL.

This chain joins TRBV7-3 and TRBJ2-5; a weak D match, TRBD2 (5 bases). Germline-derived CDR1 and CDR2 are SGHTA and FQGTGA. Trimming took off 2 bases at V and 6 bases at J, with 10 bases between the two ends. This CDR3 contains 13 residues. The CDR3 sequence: CASSLRGRQTQYF. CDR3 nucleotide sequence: TGTGCCAGCAGCTTACGAGGGAGACAGACCCAGTACTTC.

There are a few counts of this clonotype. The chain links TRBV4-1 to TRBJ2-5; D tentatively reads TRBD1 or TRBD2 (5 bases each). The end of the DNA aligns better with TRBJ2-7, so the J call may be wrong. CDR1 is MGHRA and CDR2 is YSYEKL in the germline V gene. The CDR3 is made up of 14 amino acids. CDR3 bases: TGCGCCAGCAGCCAAGGGGGGATCTTAAACGAGCAGTACTTC. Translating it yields CASSQGGILNEQYF.